These 17 T cell receptor beta chains came from one sample sequenced in a study of T cell responses to AZD1222 COVID-19 vaccine. The assay was immunoSEQ multiplex PCR, and TCRdb's table has in-frame clones only and misses some. The data show tens of thousands of clones, with around 90% seen just once and about 5% held by the top ten. Source: peripheral blood, taken on day 0 of MenACWY control vaccination. These receptors originate from an adult in good health.

The J gene is TRBJ1-4, the V gene TRBV7-8; D is ambiguous. The germline gives CDR1 SGHVS, CDR2 FQNEAQ. The CDR3 is 15 residues long. V lost 4 bases, J lost 0 bases, and 9 bases lay in between. The CDR3 region is CASSYGDTTNEKLFF. The CDR3 DNA is TGTGCCAGCAGCTACGGGGATACAACTAATGAAAAACTGTTTTTT.

The gene calls are TRBV2 and TRBJ2-1; TRBD2 matches at 8 bases. The germline gives CDR1 SNHLY, CDR2 FYNNEI. The V and J ends lost 5 bases and 7 bases, in that order; junction bases with no gene match: 10. This CDR3 region has 15 residues. CDR3: CASSPRSGSYNEQFF. CDR3 coding DNA: TGTGCCAGCAGTCCCCGAAGCGGGAGTTATAATGAGCAGTTCTTC.

This clone was detected a few times. V is TRBV18 and J is TRBJ2-7; possible D gene TRBD1, 5 bases. Germline-derived CDR1 and CDR2 are KGHSH and LQKENI. This CDR3 has 14 residues. V lost 3 bases to trimming and J lost 7 bases, with 16 bases between them. Here the CDR3 reads CASSPGNGAGEQYF. The CDR3 nucleotides read TGTGCCAGCTCACCCGGAAATGGGGCAGGGGAGCAGTACTTC.

This clone was recorded only once. The chain links TRBV25-1 to TRBJ1-1; 9 bases line up with TRBD1. Germline V CDR1 and CDR2: MGHDK, SYGVNS. The CDR3 has 14 residues. J gave up 0 bases and V 5 bases, and 1 base lay outside the gene matches. CDR3 bases: TGTGCCAGCAGTAGACAGGGGGTGAACACTGAAGCTTTCTTT. This translates into CASSRQGVNTEAFF.

The chain carries TRBV7-9 and TRBJ2-2, with D tentatively TRBD2 (6 bases). V was pared by 5 bases and J by 9 bases, with 25 bases between. CDR1 is SEHNR and CDR2 is FQNEAQ in the germline V gene (reference sequence). The length of the CDR3 is 17 residues. CDR3: CASSPMPAGTNSRELFF. The CDR3 nucleotides are TGTGCCAGCAGCCCTATGCCAGCGGGTACTAATAGTCGGGAGCTGTTTTTT.

The CDR3 spells CASSAQGKDNQPQHF. The CDR3 DNA sequence: TGTGCCAGCAGTGCCCAGGGGAAAGACAATCAGCCCCAGCATTTT. The V and J genes are TRBV25-1 and TRBJ1-5; TRBD1 is a possible D gene (6 bases). The CDR3 consists of 15 residues. CDR1 is MGHDK and CDR2 is SYGVNS in the germline V gene. V lost 4 bases, J lost 3 bases, and 13 bases lay in between.

J is TRBJ1-1 and V is TRBV2, with a tentative D call TRBD1 (5 bases). Trimming pared 5 bases from V and 5 bases from J, leaving 6 bases between. Germline loops: CDR1 SNHLY, CDR2 FYNNEI. CDR3 length equals 11 residues. In nucleotides, the CDR3 is TGTGCCAGCAGTCGACAGACTGAAGCTTTCTTT. Protein sequence: CASSRQTEAFF.

The chain joins TRBV5-6 to TRBJ1-2, with 11 bases that match TRBD1. The V gene's germline CDR1 is SGHDT and CDR2 YYEEEE. The CDR3 sequence is 15 residues long. V shed 4 bases and J 5 bases; nucleotides not matched to a gene: 7. CDR3 nucleotide sequence: TGTGCCAGCAGCCTGAGGACAGGGGGCTCTTATGGCTACACCTTC. This encodes CASSLRTGGSYGYTF.

V is TRBV5-4 and J is TRBJ2-5, with 7 bases lining up with TRBD1. CDR3 size: 15 residues. The junction had 10 bases not matched to a gene; V was cut back by 4 bases and J by 4 bases. The germline gives CDR1 SGHNT, CDR2 YYREEE (reference sequence). CDR3 residues: CASSPLRQGGETQYF. Here the CDR3 DNA reads TGTGCCAGCAGCCCGCTGAGACAGGGTGGAGAGACCCAGTACTTC. Full variable domain (rest looked up from reference TRBV5-4 and TRBJ2-5): ETGVTQSPTHLIKTRGQQVTLRCSSQSGHNTVSWYQQALGQGPQFIFQYYREEENGRGNFPPRFSGLQFPNYSSELNVNALELDDSALYLCASSPLRQGGETQYFGPGTRLLVL.

The chain uses TRBV19 and TRBJ2-7; possibly TRBD1 or TRBD2 for D (5 bases each). The CDR3 covers 15 residues. The ends were cut back, 4 bases at V and 4 bases at J, with 17 bases in the middle. The germline V gene has CDR1 LNHDA and CDR2 SQIVND (reference sequence). The CDR3 here is CASSRPGRTTYEQYF. CDR3 bases: TGTGCCAGTAGTAGACCGGGACGCACAACTTACGAGCAGTACTTC.

The chain's CDR3 is CASSRDTNQPQHF. CDR3 in DNA: TGTGCCAGCAGCCGGGACACGAATCAGCCCCAGCATTTT. The chain couples TRBV5-4 to TRBJ1-5; maybe TRBD1 (6 bases). The CDR3 runs 13 residues. V was cut by 4 bases and J by 4 bases, with 9 bases left in between. Germline CDR1 is SGHNT and CDR2 is YYREEE (reference sequence).

The chain has TRBV12-3 or TRBV12-4 and TRBJ1-6; D is unresolved. V lost 6 bases and J lost 7, with 10 bases in between. This CDR3 comprises 13 residues. Written as DNA, the CDR3 is TGTGCCAGCAGCCGAGTCGTAAATTCACCCCTCCACTTT. Translation gives CASSRVVNSPLHF.

The chain joins TRBV29-1 to TRBJ1-1; no clear D. V gave up 5 bases and J gave up 8 bases, with 30 bases separating them. Per germline, CDR1 SQVTM and CDR2 ANQGSEA. The CDR3 covers 17 residues. The CDR3 DNA reads as TGCAGCGTTACAGCTTACGGGTTCGGTTTCGGCCGATCCGAAGCTTTCTTT. This sequence encodes CSVTAYGFGFGRSEAFF.

The chain combines TRBV5-1 with TRBJ1-4; D is undetermined. Per germline, CDR1 SGHRS and CDR2 YFSETQ. V was cut by 4 bases and J by 7 bases, with 11 bases left in between. This CDR3 contains 13 residues. CDR3 coding DNA: TGCGCCAGCAGCCCTTTCGGGTCTGAAAAACTGTTTTTT. Translation gives CASSPFGSEKLFF.

The chain combines TRBV7-6 with TRBJ2-7; the D call may be TRBD1 or TRBD2 (5 bases each). The germline gives CDR1 SGHVS, CDR2 FNYEAQ. Trimming took off 2 bases at V and 11 bases at J, with 31 bases between the two ends. This CDR3 spans 18 amino acids. This chain's CDR3 is CASSLNPDGGRELRFEYF. CDR3 DNA: TGTGCCAGCAGCTTAAACCCCGACGGCGGCAGGGAGCTACGGTTTGAGTACTTC.

J is TRBJ1-4 and V is TRBV4-1; D might be TRBD1 (6 bases). V was shortened by 0 bases and J by 8 bases, with 16 bases between the two germline ends. CDR1 and CDR2 (germline): MGHRA, YSYEKL. The CDR3 is 16 amino acids. The CDR3 DNA sequence: TGCGCCAGCAGCCAAGATTTAACAGGGAGTTGGGAAAAACTGTTTTTT. Protein sequence: CASSQDLTGSWEKLFF.

The chain joins TRBV10-3 to TRBJ2-5, with 8 bases matching TRBD1. V gave up 0 bases and J gave up 1 base; unmatched junction bases: 4. The CDR3 has 16 residues. CDR1 and CDR2 (germline): ENHRY, SYGVKD. This CDR3 reads CAISESTRGPQETQYF. Here the CDR3 DNA reads TGTGCCATCAGTGAGTCGACCAGGGGGCCCCAAGAGACCCAGTACTTC.